The 16 T cell receptor beta chains below all came from one sample that was sequenced in a study of T cells in Graves' hyperthyroidism and ophthalmopathy. RNA transcripts provided the source from which TCR beta CDR3 regions were amplified. TCR CDR3 regions were first amplified by RT-PCR with HTBI primers. TCRdb analysed the multiplex PCR reads with MiXCR anew, one entry per CDR3 protein. Of approximately 500,000 distinct CDR3 sequences in the sample, 46% are singletons; the top ten hold 7.5% to 8.5%. Sequenced input: peripheral blood or thyroid tissue (not recorded which). All receptors come from a woman aged 18-30 years with Graves' hyperthyroidism.

In this sample, this clonotype turned up many times. The CDR3 DNA is TGTGCCATCTTGAGGGGGGTCGAGCAGTACTTC. It encodes CAILRGVEQYF. The chain is built from TRBV7-9 and TRBJ2-7; D possibly uses TRBD1 or TRBD2 (6 bases each). Deletions cut 10 bases from V and 6 bases from J, with 13 bases between. From germline, CDR1 is SEHNR and CDR2 FQNEAQ (reference sequence). This CDR3 region has 11 residues.

The chain joins TRBV24-1 to TRBJ2-2; D is undetermined. V was trimmed by 5 bases and J by 5 bases, leaving 11 bases between them. From germline, CDR1 is KGHDR and CDR2 SFDVKD. The CDR3 has 14 residues. This CDR3 reads CATSARWVTGELFF. Written as DNA, the CDR3 is TGTGCCACCAGTGCCCGATGGGTGACCGGGGAGCTGTTTTTT.

This clonotype was counted only a few times. This chain connects TRBV24-1 to TRBJ2-3; no reliable D call. The CDR3 is 12 residues long. V was shortened by 9 bases and J by 0 bases, with 6 bases between the two germline ends. Germline CDR1 KGHDR, CDR2 SFDVKD. For the CDR3, the DNA is TGTGCCACCGCGAGGAGCACAGATACGCAGTATTTT. Amino acids: CATARSTDTQYF.

Details on this clonotype: This may be a read error, as it is one base from a much larger clone. The chain joins TRBV10-3 to TRBJ1-1; D gene ambiguous. This CDR3 comprises 11 residues. Germline CDR1 reads ENHRY; CDR2 reads SYGVKD. V lost 4 bases and J lost 11, with 11 bases in between. CDR3 residues: CAISAGVNAFF. The CDR3 region has the DNA TGTGCCATCAGTGCCGGGGTGAACGCTTTCTTT.

The chain employs TRBV20-1 and TRBJ2-3, with D perhaps TRBD2 (6 bases). The CDR3 consists of 15 residues. Trimming cost V 0 bases and J 6 bases, with 16 bases left between them. The germline CDR1 and CDR2 sequences are DFQATT and SNEGSKA (reference sequence). The CDR3 sequence is CSARDVRDQRDTQYF. CDR3 in DNA: TGCAGTGCTAGAGATGTGCGGGACCAGAGGGATACGCAGTATTTT.

In regard to this clonotype: A read error may account for a junction end that differs from germline. The rearrangement joins TRBV15 to TRBJ1-1; no reliable D call. Germline assignment: CDR1 LNHNV and CDR2 YYDKDF (reference sequence). The CDR3 is made up of 13 amino acids. The CDR3 is CATGRGQNTEAFF. DNA of the CDR3: TGTGCCACCGGCAGAGGCCAGAACACTGAAGCTTTCTTC.

V and J are TRBV7-9 and TRBJ1-6; D perhaps matches TRBD1 (6 bases). Germline assignment: CDR1 SEHNR and CDR2 FQNEAQ (reference sequence). V was trimmed by 5 bases and J by 7 bases, leaving 12 bases between them. CDR3 length: 14 residues. The chain's CDR3 is CASSPGTTNSPLHF. The CDR3 nucleotides are TGTGCCAGCAGCCCTGGGACAACAAATTCACCCCTCCACTTT.

To note about this clonotype: This may be a read error, as it is one base from a much larger clone. The J gene is TRBJ2-5, the V gene TRBV7-8; maybe TRBD1 (7 bases). The germline V gene has CDR1 SGHVS and CDR2 FQNEAQ. The CDR3 runs 16 residues. V shed 5 bases and J shed 1 base, with 17 bases lying between them. The chain's CDR3 is CASSHAGGTVQETQYF. In DNA form, the CDR3 reads TGTGCCAGCAGCCACGCGGGCGGGACAGTCCAAGAGACCCAGTACTTC. Combining the CDR3 with reference TRBV7-8 and TRBJ2-5 gives the whole variable domain GAGVSQSPRYKVAKRGQDVALRCDPISGHVSLFWYQQALGQGPEFLTYFQNEAQLDKSGLPSDRFFAERPEGSVSTLKIQRTQQEDSAVYLCASSHAGGTVQETQYFGPGTRLLVL.

J is TRBJ1-2 and V is TRBV7-2, with 10 bases that match TRBD1. The CDR3 contains 13 residues. Germline lookup yields CDR1 SGHTA and CDR2 FQGNSA. Unmatched junction bases numbered 5, after V lost 5 bases and J lost 8 bases. The CDR3 sequence is CASSTGTGVGYTF. The CDR3 nucleotides read TGTGCCAGCAGCACCGGGACAGGGGTCGGCTACACCTTC. The whole variable domain, filled in from reference TRBV7-2 and TRBJ1-2, reads GAGVSQSPSNKVTEKGKDVELRCDPISGHTALYWYRQSLGQGLEFLIYFQGNSAPDKSGLPSDRFSAERTGGSVSTLTIQRTQQEDSAVYLCASSTGTGVGYTFGSGTRLTVV.

This clonotype was recorded many times. This chain connects TRBV5-8 to TRBJ1-2; 8 bases are a match to TRBD1. The CDR3 runs 14 residues. V shed 2 bases, J shed 6 bases, and the junction held 6 bases outside the gene matches. Germline-derived CDR1 and CDR2 are SGHTS and YDEGEE. CDR3 bases: TGTGCCAGCAGCTTAAACCGGGACAGGCATGGCTACACCTTC. It codes for CASSLNRDRHGYTF.

The V call is TRBV5-4, the J call TRBJ1-1, with D possibly being TRBD1 (5 bases). Trimming removed 4 bases from V and 4 bases from J, with 14 bases in between. This CDR3 spans 14 amino acids. Germline CDR1 and CDR2: SGHNT and YYREEE (reference sequence). CDR3 region: CASSRSGTSTEAFF. CDR3 sequence (DNA): TGTGCCAGCAGCCGTAGCGGGACGAGCACTGAAGCTTTCTTT. The full variable domain, completed using reference TRBV5-4 and TRBJ1-1, is ETGVTQSPTHLIKTRGQQVTLRCSSQSGHNTVSWYQQALGQGPQFIFQYYREEENGRGNFPPRFSGLQFPNYSSELNVNALELDDSALYLCASSRSGTSTEAFFGQGTRLTVV.

The chain is built from TRBV6-4 and TRBJ1-1, with D unclear. V was shortened by 3 bases and J by 4 bases, with 15 bases between the two germline ends. The CDR3 spans 15 residues. Looked up from germline, CDR1 is MRHNA and CDR2 is SNTAGT. CDR3 region: CASSESTGEGTEAFF. The DNA of the CDR3 is TGTGCCAGCAGTGAAAGCACCGGGGAGGGCACTGAAGCTTTCTTT.

V usage is TRBV27 and J usage is TRBJ1-4; D is ambiguous. V was pared by 5 bases and J by 6 bases, with 13 bases between. Germline CDR1 reads MNHEY; CDR2 reads SMNVEV (reference sequence). This CDR3 has 14 residues. CDR3 sequence reads: CASSPDGNDEKLFF. The CDR3 nucleotides are TGTGCCAGCAGTCCGGACGGAAATGATGAAAAACTGTTTTTT.

V gene TRBV5-4 combines with J gene TRBJ1-4, with 7 bases lining up with TRBD1. The ends lost 4 bases at V and 5 bases at J; junction bases unmatched: 11. The CDR3 sequence is 16 residues long. Per the germline V gene, CDR1 is SGHNT and CDR2 is YYREEE (reference sequence). CDR3 residues: CASSRRTGASNEKLFF. As DNA, the CDR3 is TGTGCCAGCAGCCGCAGAACAGGGGCCTCGAATGAAAAACTGTTTTTT.

Details on this clonotype: An end of the junction does not agree with germline; a read error may underlie this. This sequence joins TRBV7-8 and TRBJ1-1; D may be TRBD1 (5 bases). The CDR3 is 13 residues long. CDR1 is SGHVS and CDR2 is FQNEAQ in the germline V gene. The CDR3 coding sequence is TGTGCCAGCAGCGCCGGGACCCTCACTAAAGCTTTCTTT. This encodes CASSAGTLTKAFF.

This clonotype was seen repeatedly, ten times or more. The chain has TRBV10-3 and TRBJ2-2, with D perhaps matching TRBD1 or TRBD2 (5 bases each). The V end was cut by 7 bases, the J end by 5 bases, with 14 bases between. The germline gives CDR1 ENHRY, CDR2 SYGVKD. CDR3 length: 14 amino acids. The chain's CDR3 is CAIKTGTHTGELFF. CDR3 bases: TGTGCCATCAAGACCGGGACCCATACCGGGGAGCTGTTTTTT.